Reported below is one TCR beta chain. Its antigen remains unidentified. This sample was included in a study of shared clonotypes between healthy human individuals. Findings and caveats of the study: Sharing across four donors was highest in naive CD4 (approximately 5%) and lowest in memory CD8 (0.4%).

Each replicate PCR on the sorted subsets used roughly 210 ng DNA (around 30,000 T cell genomes). In the study's own analysis: From ImmunoSEQ came sequences covering only the junction and carrying no quality scores, so filtering differed. The repertoire was sequenced with immunoSEQ multiplex PCR; TCRdb's copy has only in-frame clones and lacks some. Clonal size and the V and J genes are those of that table, whereas D and trimming came from the DNA. The sample carries around 2.3 million clones, 95% recorded once. CD45RA+ naive and CD45RA-negative memory subsets were separated from CD4+ cells. The CDR3 is made up of 16 amino acids.

The material sequenced was naive CD4+ T cells sorted from blood. As for subset: CD45RA+ positively selected. The chain employs TRBV1 and TRBJ1-5. TRBV1 is a pseudogene segment. The receptor was derived from a man between 18 and 29 years old in good health. This CDR3 is CTSSQDQVQTNQPQHF. CDR3 DNA: TGCACCAGCAGCCAAGATCAGGTACAGACTAATCAGCCCCAGCATTTT.